The table lists the clone carrying this TCR beta chain with a few counts. Its antigen is unidentified. In TCRdb, the reads were re-called with MiXCR into one record per CDR3 protein. The table lists 550,000 to 850,000 distinct CDR3 sequences, around 31% of them singletons. This record comes from a study of T cell repertoires in cytomegalovirus infection. Points from the study as a whole: Clonotype analysis showed dominance of the ex vivo response by HLA-C-restricted CMV-specific TCR beta clonotypes.

The CDR3 spans 12 residues. The germline CDR1 and CDR2 sequences are KGHSH and LQKENI. The V end lost 6 bases, the J end lost 1 base, and 6 bases lay between the germline ends. This receptor was taken from a human donor in good health (CMV status not recorded). Some clones in this sample may be carry-over from other donors' samples. The chain has TRBV18 and TRBJ2-5; no definite D call. The specimen comprised cultured PBMCs, sampled from culture after CMV antigen stimulation. CDR3 nucleotide sequence: TGTGCCAGCTCCCAGACCCAAGAGACCCAGTACTTC. It is translated as CASSQTQETQYF. The full variable domain, completed using reference TRBV18 and TRBJ2-5, is NAGVMQNPRHLVRRRGQEARLRCSPMKGHSHVYWYRQLPEEGLKFMVYLQKENIIDESGMPKERFSAEFPKEGPSILRIQQVVRGDSAAYFCASSQTQETQYFGPGTRLLVL.